The next 26 T cell receptor beta chains were all read from a single sample in a study of graft-versus-host responses after intestinal transplantation. Antigens of these TCRs are unknown. Clones were read by immunoSEQ multiplex PCR, and TCRdb kept only the in-frame ones, dropping some. This sample carries 86,000 or so clones, about 93% of them seen once, and the ten largest clones take around 5.8%. The sequencing used unstimulated CD8+ T cells sorted from spleen or lymph node cells, collected before intestinal transplant. The receptors here all came from a human donor who received an intestinal transplant.

The rearrangement links TRBV4-2 to TRBJ2-1, with 11 bases identical to TRBD2. Germline V gene lookup returns CDR1 LGHNA and CDR2 YNFKEQ. Unmatched junction bases numbered 4, after V lost 4 bases and J lost 5 bases. The CDR3 sequence is 15 residues long. The chain's CDR3 is CASSPTSGRDNEQFF. The CDR3 DNA reads TGTGCCAGCAGCCCTACTAGCGGGAGAGACAATGAGCAGTTCTTC.

To note about this clone: The sample has other DNA sequences that encode this CDR3 too. The chain has TRBV9 and TRBJ2-1, with D hard to call. V was cut by 0 bases and J by 5 bases, with 3 bases left in between. The length of the CDR3 is 12 residues. Germline-derived CDR1 and CDR2 are SGDLS and YYNGEE. CDR3 in DNA: TGTGCCAGCAGCGTAGGGGACAATGAGCAGTTCTTC. It codes for CASSVGDNEQFF.

The V gene is TRBV6-5, the J gene TRBJ2-7, with 7 bases that match TRBD1. Germline assignment: CDR1 MNHEY and CDR2 SVGAGI. The length of the CDR3 is 14 residues. The V and J ends lost 7 bases and 4 bases, in that order; junction bases with no gene match: 10. As DNA, the CDR3 is TGTGCCAGCACCACAATTGGGACAGCATACGAGCAGTACTTC. It is translated as CASTTIGTAYEQYF.

CDR3 sequence reads: CASSFSPGGDSNQPQHF. The CDR3 DNA is TGTGCCAGCAGTTTCTCTCCGGGGGGGGATAGCAATCAGCCCCAGCATTTT. The chain is built from TRBV27 and TRBJ1-5; tentatively, D is TRBD1 (5 bases). The CDR3 has 17 amino acids. Deletions cut 3 bases from V and 0 bases from J, with 15 bases between. Germline V gene data show CDR1 as MNHEY and CDR2 as SMNVEV (reference sequence).

CDR3 in DNA: TGTGCCAGCAGTCAACCATCACAGGGTCCCTACGAGCAGTACTTC. Translating it yields CASSQPSQGPYEQYF. The chain recombines TRBV6-5 with TRBJ2-7, with D possibly matching TRBD1 (6 bases). Trimming removed 5 bases at V and 2 bases at J, with 16 bases between. Germline V gene data show CDR1 as MNHEY and CDR2 as SVGAGI. This CDR3 contains 15 residues.

The V gene is TRBV16, the J gene TRBJ2-7; no clear D gene. Germline-derived CDR1 and CDR2 are KGHSY and FQNENV. The CDR3 runs to 14 residues. Trimming took off 3 bases at V and 2 bases at J, with 11 bases between the two ends. CDR3 coding DNA: TGTGCCAGCAGCCATTATAAGGTGGCCTACGAGCAGTACTTC. It encodes CASSHYKVAYEQYF.

The genes are TRBV4-1 and TRBJ1-5; maybe TRBD1 (6 bases). Germline V gene data show CDR1 as MGHRA and CDR2 as YSYEKL. There are 15 residues in the CDR3. The V and J ends lost 5 bases and 0 bases respectively, with 11 bases between them. DNA for the CDR3: TGCGCCAGCAGCTTACAGGGTTTTAGCAATCAGCCCCAGCATTTT. This encodes CASSLQGFSNQPQHF.

The chain combines TRBV4-1 with TRBJ1-6, with TRBD1 identical over 9 bases. V shed 3 bases, J shed 4 bases, and the junction held 1 base outside the gene matches. This CDR3 comprises 15 residues. Germline loops: CDR1 MGHRA, CDR2 YSYEKL. CDR3 loop: CASSQGTGYNSPLHF. CDR3 in DNA: TGCGCCAGCAGCCAGGGGACAGGGTATAATTCACCCCTCCACTTT.

In DNA form, the CDR3 reads TGTGCCAGCAGTTACTTGGGGGGACTAGCGGACAATGAGCAGTTCTTC. As protein: CASSYLGGLADNEQFF. The rearrangement uses TRBV6-5 and TRBJ2-1, with TRBD2 matching 11 bases. With V trimmed by 1 base and J by 5 bases, 4 bases remained unmatched. The CDR3 extends over 16 amino acids. The germline gives CDR1 MNHEY, CDR2 SVGAGI.

The chain uses TRBV7-3 and TRBJ2-3; tentatively, D is TRBD2 (7 bases). CDR1 SGHTA and CDR2 FQGTGA come from the germline V gene. The CDR3 has 17 amino acids. Trimming cost V 5 bases and J 2 bases, with 20 bases left between them. CDR3 coding DNA: TGTGCCAGCAGCCTCGACCCGGGGGGCGGGGACACAGATACGCAGTATTTT. Residues: CASSLDPGGGDTDTQYF.

The J gene is TRBJ1-2, the V gene TRBV29-1, with 7 positions matching TRBD1. After removal of 7 bases from V and 3 bases from J, the junction contained 2 bases not matched to a gene. The CDR3 sequence is 11 residues long. Germline CDR1 reads SQVTM; CDR2 reads ANQGSEA. CDR3 sequence reads: CSAGTDYGYTF. CDR3 DNA: TGCAGCGCCGGGACAGACTATGGCTACACCTTC.

V gene TRBV5-4 combines with J gene TRBJ2-2, with D perhaps assigned TRBD1 or TRBD2 (6 bases each). In germline, CDR1 is SGHNT, CDR2 YYREEE (reference sequence). The length of the CDR3 is 16 residues. V shed 2 bases and J shed 5 bases, with 16 bases lying between them. CDR3 nucleotide sequence: TGTGCCAGCAGCTTCGGAACAGGGAGGCAAACCGGGGAGCTGTTTTTT. Translated: CASSFGTGRQTGELFF. Full variable domain (remainder filled in from reference TRBV5-4 and TRBJ2-2): ETGVTQSPTHLIKTRGQQVTLRCSSQSGHNTVSWYQQALGQGPQFIFQYYREEENGRGNFPPRFSGLQFPNYSSELNVNALELDDSALYLCASSFGTGRQTGELFFGEGSRLTVL.

CDR3 residues: CASSQGAETYEQYF. CDR3 in DNA: TGTGCCAGCAGCCAAGGGGCTGAAACCTACGAGCAGTACTTC. J is TRBJ2-7 and V is TRBV9, with TRBD1 as a possible D gene (5 bases). The germline gives CDR1 SGDLS, CDR2 YYNGEE. The CDR3 loop spans 14 amino acids. The ends were cut back, 4 bases at V and 2 bases at J, with 13 bases in the middle.

This chain joins TRBV6-5 and TRBJ1-1; possibly TRBD1 for D (5 bases). V lost 5 bases and J 0 bases, leaving 10 bases between the germline ends. The CDR3 sequence is 14 residues long. Germline CDR1 MNHEY, CDR2 SVGAGI. This CDR3 reads CASSARGMNTEAFF. The CDR3 DNA sequence: TGTGCCAGCAGTGCTAGGGGAATGAACACTGAAGCTTTCTTT.

V gene TRBV28 combines with J gene TRBJ2-1; TRBD2 is a possible D gene (6 bases). V shed 2 bases and J shed 8 bases, with 16 bases lying between them. Germline CDR1 MDHEN, CDR2 SYDVKM. CDR3 size: 15 residues. The CDR3 region has the DNA TGTGCCAGCAGTTTACCCCTGGGACTTCGGGATGAGCAGTTCTTC. Amino acids: CASSLPLGLRDEQFF.

A single count supports this clone. The rearrangement uses TRBV5-4 and TRBJ2-7; TRBD1 agrees at 9 bases. The V gene's germline CDR1 is SGHNT and CDR2 YYREEE (reference sequence). V lost 3 bases and J lost 3; bases outside the gene matches: 1. CDR3 length: 13 residues. The CDR3, as DNA: TGTGCCAGCAGCTACAGGGGGCGCTACGAGCAGTACTTC. The encoded protein is CASSYRGRYEQYF.

This clone was seen once. The chain has TRBV7-9 and TRBJ1-6; D not certain. The V and J ends lost 7 bases and 1 base respectively, with 14 bases between them. Germline-derived CDR1 and CDR2 are SEHNR and FQNEAQ (reference sequence). This CDR3 comprises 16 residues. CDR3 in DNA: TGTGCCAGCACCAACGGCGAGGGTTCCTATAATTCACCCCTCCACTTT. Translation gives CASTNGEGSYNSPLHF.

The V call is TRBV5-6, the J call TRBJ1-2, with D possibly matching TRBD1 (5 bases). The CDR3 spans 14 residues. V was clipped by 3 bases and J by 4 bases, with 13 bases between them. Germline V gene sequence: CDR1 SGHDT, CDR2 YYEEEE. CDR3 in amino acids: CASSSTTGFYGYTF. The CDR3, as DNA: TGTGCCAGCAGCTCCACCACAGGATTCTATGGCTACACCTTC.

V usage is TRBV10-1 and J usage is TRBJ1-4; D unresolved. From germline, CDR1 is WNHNN and CDR2 SYGVQD (reference sequence). This CDR3 is 15 amino acids long. Trimming took 7 bases from V and 7 from J, leaving 19 bases between them. This CDR3 reads CASTEAAELCEKLFF. DNA of the CDR3: TGCGCCAGCACCGAGGCAGCAGAATTGTGTGAAAAACTGTTTTTT.

The V and J genes are TRBV5-1 and TRBJ2-3, with 10 positions matching TRBD1. The CDR3 has 16 amino acids. Germline trimming cut 0 bases from V and 3 bases from J; bases unmatched to any gene: 4. Looked up from germline, CDR1 is SGHRS and CDR2 is YFSETQ. The CDR3 spells CASSLVGGQGTDTQYF. In DNA form, the CDR3 reads TGCGCCAGCAGCTTGGTAGGGGGACAGGGGACAGATACGCAGTATTTT.

The chain recombines TRBV7-2 with TRBJ1-4; D may be TRBD1 (6 bases). Germline V gives CDR1 SGHTA, CDR2 FQGNSA. This CDR3 is 15 amino acids long. Trimming stripped 5 bases from V and 5 bases from J, with 15 bases between. CDR3 amino acids: CASSRTDRGNEKLFF. For the CDR3, the DNA is TGTGCCAGCAGCCGAACGGACAGAGGGAATGAAAAACTGTTTTTT. Looking up the rest from reference TRBV7-2 and TRBJ1-4 gives the full variable domain: GAGVSQSPSNKVTEKGKDVELRCDPISGHTALYWYRQSLGQGLEFLIYFQGNSAPDKSGLPSDRFSAERTGGSVSTLTIQRTQQEDSAVYLCASSRTDRGNEKLFFGSGTQLSVL.

The gene calls are TRBV9 and TRBJ2-3, with 10 nucleotides matching TRBD2. The length of the CDR3 is 16 residues. V shed 3 bases and J 2 bases; nucleotides not matched to a gene: 6. CDR1 and CDR2 (germline): SGDLS, YYNGEE. In DNA form, the CDR3 reads TGTGCCAGCAGCGCTAGCGGGGGTTCCTCCACAGATACGCAGTATTTT. Protein: CASSASGGSSTDTQYF.

The chain joins TRBV10-2 to TRBJ2-1; TRBD1 is a possible D gene (5 bases). The CDR3 is made up of 15 amino acids. CDR1 and CDR2 (germline): WSHSY, SAAADI. V lost 0 bases to trimming and J lost 8 bases, with 14 bases between them. CDR3 sequence (DNA): TGCGCCAGCAGTGAGTCTTTGGCAGGGTGGGATGAGCAGTTCTTC. It translates to CASSESLAGWDEQFF.

CDR3 region: CASSDGTSSYEQYF. The CDR3 DNA follows: TGTGCCAGCAGTGACGGGACTAGCTCCTACGAGCAGTACTTC. This sequence joins TRBV2 and TRBJ2-7, with 8 nucleotides matching TRBD2. The CDR3 loop spans 14 amino acids. V trimming: 3 bases; J trimming: 0 bases; junction bases outside the gene matches: 1. Germline assignment: CDR1 SNHLY and CDR2 FYNNEI.

V is TRBV6-1 and J is TRBJ2-1, with D uncertain. V lost 2 bases and J lost 9, with 11 bases in between. The CDR3 length is 13 residues. CDR1 and CDR2 from the germline V gene are MNHNS and SASEGT. The CDR3 bases are TGTGCCAGCAGTGAAATCGCGGTGGGTGAGCAGTTCTTC. This encodes CASSEIAVGEQFF.

V and J are TRBV9 and TRBJ1-6; D gene unclear. The CDR3 has 15 amino acids. Per the germline V gene, CDR1 is SGDLS and CDR2 is YYNGEE. V lost 0 bases and J 7 bases, leaving 11 bases between the germline ends. CDR3 sequence: CASSVEEGGNSPLHF. For the CDR3, the DNA is TGTGCCAGCAGCGTAGAGGAAGGAGGCAATTCACCCCTCCACTTT. Full variable domain (outside the CDR3, taken from reference TRBV9 and TRBJ1-6): DSGVTQTPKHLITATGQRVTLRCSPRSGDLSVYWYQQSLDQGLQFLIQYYNGEERAKGNILERFSAQQFPDLHSELNLSSLELGDSALYFCASSVEEGGNSPLHFGNGTRLTVT.